This entry lists 26 T cell receptor beta chains sequenced from one sample in a study of shared clonotypes between healthy human individuals. Using immunoSEQ multiplex PCR, the repertoire was profiled, and TCRdb retains in-frame clones only, with some absent. The profile shows about 380,000 clones, 90% to 98% of them singletons. Sequencing was carried out using memory CD8+ T cells sorted from blood. Subset defined: CD45RO+ cells pooled with CCR7-negative TemRA cells. The receptors were sampled from a young man in good health.

This rearrangement joins TRBV4-1 to TRBJ1-1; no definite D call. CDR1 and CDR2 from the germline V gene are MGHRA and YSYEKL. V was pared by 1 base and J by 0 bases, with 3 bases between. There are 13 residues in the CDR3. CDR3 sequence reads: CASSQVLNTEAFF. The CDR3, as DNA: TGCGCCAGCAGCCAAGTCCTGAACACTGAAGCTTTCTTT.

V and J are TRBV19 and TRBJ2-7; 7 bases fit TRBD2. The CDR3 has 14 residues. The trim removed 10 bases at V and 0 bases at J, leaving 9 bases unmatched. From germline, CDR1 is LNHDA and CDR2 SQIVND (reference sequence). Written as DNA, the CDR3 is TGTGCCACCCGAACGCGGGAGTCCTCCTACGAGCAGTACTTC. It codes for CATRTRESSYEQYF.

V gene TRBV29-1 combines with J gene TRBJ1-2, with TRBD1 identical over 9 bases. Germline CDR1 and CDR2: SQVTM and ANQGSEA. CDR3 size: 12 residues. V lost 5 bases, J lost 8 bases, and 6 bases stayed unmatched. Here the CDR3 reads CSVTGGIRGYTF. The CDR3 coding sequence is TGCAGCGTTACAGGGGGCATCCGGGGCTACACCTTC. The full variable domain, in which reference TRBV29-1 and TRBJ1-2 provide the parts outside the CDR3, is SAVISQKPSRDICQRGTSLTIQCQVDSQVTMMFWYRQQPGQSLTLIATANQGSEATYESGFVIDKFPISRPNLTFSTLTVSNMSPEDSSIYLCSVTGGIRGYTFGSGTRLTVV.

The chain recombines TRBV5-6 with TRBJ2-1; 11 bases map to TRBD2. CDR1 SGHDT and CDR2 YYEEEE come from the germline V gene. CDR3 length: 16 residues. V dropped 4 bases and J dropped 5; count of bases not matched to a gene: 8. The CDR3 reads CASSPTSGRPHNEQFF. The CDR3 nucleotides read TGTGCCAGCAGCCCCACTAGCGGGAGACCTCACAATGAGCAGTTCTTC.

This chain connects TRBV4-1 to TRBJ2-3; TRBD2 matches at 10 bases. CDR3 length: 16 amino acids. Germline V gives CDR1 MGHRA, CDR2 YSYEKL. The V gene end was trimmed by 1 base and the J gene end by 3 bases; junction bases not matched to a gene: 4. The DNA of the CDR3 is TGCGCCAGCAGCCAAGGAGCGGGAGGGCCAACAGATACGCAGTATTTT. Residues: CASSQGAGGPTDTQYF.

J is TRBJ1-2 and V is TRBV29-1, with TRBD1 matching 9 bases. V gave up 5 bases and J gave up 5 bases; unmatched junction bases: 12. The CDR3 extends over 15 amino acids. The germline V gene encodes CDR1 SQVTM and CDR2 ANQGSEA. The CDR3 DNA is TGCAGCGTTTCGGACAGGGGTAGGGAGAATTATGGCTACACCTTC. Its translation: CSVSDRGRENYGYTF.

The chain uses TRBV28 and TRBJ1-1; 7 bases match TRBD1. Germline assignment: CDR1 MDHEN and CDR2 SYDVKM. This CDR3 comprises 12 residues. The V gene end was trimmed by 8 bases and the J gene end by 13 bases; junction bases not matched to a gene: 13. Here the CDR3 DNA reads TGTGCCAGCGGGTACGTTACAGGGGTAGGTTTCTTT. It specifies CASGYVTGVGFF.

The genes are TRBV30 and TRBJ2-3, with D perhaps TRBD2 (5 bases). Germline CDR1 is GTSNPN and CDR2 is SVGIG (reference sequence). CDR3 size: 15 residues. The V and J ends lost 1 base and 4 bases respectively, with 15 bases between them. CDR3 nucleotide sequence: TGTGCCTGGAGTGGAGGACTGGCCCCCCCAGATACGCAGTATTTT. As protein: CAWSGGLAPPDTQYF.

The genes are TRBV30 and TRBJ2-1; D not resolved. This CDR3 comprises 13 residues. CDR1 is GTSNPN and CDR2 is SVGIG in the germline V gene (reference sequence). V lost 5 bases and J lost 0, with 8 bases in between. The CDR3 here is CAWLADSYNEQFF. Here the CDR3 DNA reads TGTGCCTGGTTGGCCGACTCCTACAATGAGCAGTTCTTC.

The chain couples TRBV27 to TRBJ2-4; 7 nucleotides match TRBD2. The V segment lost 3 bases and the J segment 1 base; nucleotides outside the gene matches: 0. The CDR3 contains 14 residues. Germline CDR1 reads MNHEY; CDR2 reads SMNVEV (reference sequence). The CDR3 DNA reads TGTGCCAGCAGTTTCGGGGGGGCCAAAAACATTCAGTACTTC. Translated, it gives CASSFGGAKNIQYF.

The CDR3 spells CASSLASTDEQFF. In nucleotides, the CDR3 is TGTGCCAGCAGTTTAGCTAGTACTGATGAGCAGTTCTTC. The rearrangement joins TRBV28 to TRBJ2-1; no reliable D call. V was trimmed by 2 bases and J by 8 bases, leaving 10 bases between them. Germline V gene sequence: CDR1 MDHEN, CDR2 SYDVKM. The CDR3 extends over 13 amino acids.

This chain joins TRBV25-1 and TRBJ2-7; the D gene is possibly TRBD2 (5 bases). The germline V and J ends were trimmed by 3 bases and 0 bases, with 12 bases remaining between them. Germline CDR1 reads MGHDK; CDR2 reads SYGVNS. The CDR3 runs 15 residues. In nucleotides, the CDR3 is TGTGCCAGCAGTGAGGCGGGCCGAAGCTCCTACGAGCAGTACTTC. Translated, it gives CASSEAGRSSYEQYF.

In nucleotides, the CDR3 is TGTGCCAGCAGTCCATGGACAGGGAGGCCCTACGAGCAGTACTTC. The encoded protein is CASSPWTGRPYEQYF. V is TRBV27 and J is TRBJ2-7; TRBD1 matches 8 bases. Looked up from germline, CDR1 is MNHEY and CDR2 is SMNVEV (reference sequence). J lost 2 bases, V lost 5 bases, and 8 bases had no gene match. The CDR3 covers 15 residues.

This chain joins TRBV25-1 and TRBJ1-2; D is undetermined. Trimming pared 9 bases from V and 0 bases from J, leaving 8 bases between. CDR3 length: 12 residues. Germline V CDR1 and CDR2: MGHDK, SYGVNS. In nucleotides, the CDR3 is TGTGCCAGTCGAGGGTCTAACTATGGCTACACCTTC. This codes for CASRGSNYGYTF.

Points on this clone: Other DNA sequences in this sample translate to the same CDR3. This chain uses TRBV30 with TRBJ1-5; a possible D gene is TRBD1 (5 bases). Trimming pared 3 bases from V and 2 bases from J, leaving 8 bases between. Germline values: CDR1 GTSNPN, CDR2 SVGIG (reference sequence). The CDR3 runs 13 residues. The CDR3 DNA reads TGTGCCTGGAGCAGGGAGGGCAATCAGCCCCAGCATTTT. Residues: CAWSREGNQPQHF.

V and J are TRBV20-1 and TRBJ2-3, with a weak D call TRBD2 (6 bases). Germline CDR1 reads DFQATT; CDR2 reads SNEGSKA (reference sequence). V was cut by 7 bases and J by 6 bases, with 11 bases left in between. CDR3 size: 11 residues. The CDR3 protein is CSGPRGDTQYF. CDR3 DNA: TGCAGTGGGCCCCGGGGGGATACGCAGTATTTT.

J is TRBJ2-7 and V is TRBV7-2; TRBD1 matches 7 bases. V was pared by 5 bases and J by 4 bases, with 11 bases of the junction left unmatched. Per the germline V gene, CDR1 is SGHTA and CDR2 is FQGNSA. This CDR3 has 15 amino acids. CDR3 sequence reads: CASSDTTGTAYEQYF. CDR3 coding DNA: TGTGCCAGCAGCGACACTACCGGGACAGCTTACGAGCAGTACTTC. Together with reference TRBV7-2 and TRBJ2-7, the CDR3 gives the full variable domain: GAGVSQSPSNKVTEKGKDVELRCDPISGHTALYWYRQSLGQGLEFLIYFQGNSAPDKSGLPSDRFSAERTGGSVSTLTIQRTQQEDSAVYLCASSDTTGTAYEQYFGPGTRLTVT.

The rearrangement joins TRBV6-1 to TRBJ1-1, with D hard to call. The CDR3 extends over 14 amino acids. V was trimmed by 2 bases and J by 3 bases, leaving 10 bases between them. Per germline, CDR1 MNHNS and CDR2 SASEGT. This CDR3 is CASSENTLYTEAFF. In DNA form, the CDR3 reads TGTGCCAGCAGTGAAAACACCCTCTACACTGAAGCTTTCTTT.

The chain carries TRBV4-1 and TRBJ2-7; 8 nucleotides match TRBD1. V shed 1 base, J shed 3 bases, and the junction held 8 bases outside the gene matches. From germline, CDR1 is MGHRA and CDR2 YSYEKL. This CDR3 comprises 16 residues. The CDR3: CASSQAPGTGGYEQYF. CDR3 sequence (DNA): TGCGCCAGCAGCCAAGCCCCTGGGACAGGCGGCTACGAGCAGTACTTC.

V gene TRBV9 combines with J gene TRBJ1-3, with D perhaps TRBD1 (6 bases). CDR3 length: 15 amino acids. Germline V gene data show CDR1 as SGDLS and CDR2 as YYNGEE. The germline V and J ends were trimmed by 0 bases and 4 bases, with 11 bases remaining between them. In DNA form, the CDR3 reads TGTGCCAGCAGCGTAGGGGGGGCAGAAGGAAACACCATATATTTT. It is translated as CASSVGGAEGNTIYF.

This chain connects TRBV29-1 to TRBJ2-3; D might be TRBD1 (6 bases). The germline V gene encodes CDR1 SQVTM and CDR2 ANQGSEA. Trimming pared 7 bases from V and 0 bases from J, leaving 17 bases between. There are 15 residues in the CDR3. CDR3 in amino acids: CSGRDTFSSTDTQYF. As DNA, the CDR3 is TGCAGCGGCCGGGACACCTTCTCTAGCACAGATACGCAGTATTTT.

Worth noting for this clone: Other DNA sequences of this sample code for an identical CDR3. The chain combines TRBV7-2 with TRBJ2-7, with 8 bases identical to TRBD2. The ends lost 1 base at V and 4 bases at J; junction bases unmatched: 3. The CDR3 is made up of 14 amino acids. The V gene's germline CDR1 is SGHTA and CDR2 FQGNSA. This chain's CDR3 is CASSLVSGGYEQYF. DNA for the CDR3: TGTGCCAGCAGCTTAGTGTCGGGAGGGTACGAGCAGTACTTC.

This clone was seen only a few times. The V call is TRBV2, the J call TRBJ1-5; no clear D gene. CDR1 is SNHLY, CDR2 FYNNEI, per germline. Trimming left V 5 bases short and J 2 bases short, with 10 bases between. The CDR3 is made up of 14 amino acids. The CDR3 region is CASSREKGNQPQHF. CDR3 in DNA: TGTGCCAGCAGTAGGGAGAAAGGCAATCAGCCCCAGCATTTT.

Only one count was recorded for this clone. This chain links TRBV7-9 with TRBJ1-5; D is unclear. CDR3 length: 12 amino acids. Trimming left V 3 bases short and J 7 bases short, with 7 bases between. CDR1 and CDR2 (germline): SEHNR, FQNEAQ (reference sequence). The CDR3 DNA reads as TGTGCCAGCAGCTTCGGGATCCAGCCCCAGCATTTT. As protein: CASSFGIQPQHF.

This clone was detected only once. The same CDR3 also results from other DNA sequences found in this sample. The chain couples TRBV28 to TRBJ2-3, with D maybe TRBD1 (5 bases). V lost 4 bases and J 1 base, leaving 9 bases between the germline ends. The CDR3 covers 14 residues. Germline CDR1 MDHEN, CDR2 SYDVKM. CDR3 residues: CASSWQGGTDTQYF. CDR3 DNA: TGTGCCAGCAGTTGGCAGGGTGGCACAGATACGCAGTATTTT.

The J gene is TRBJ1-1, the V gene TRBV10-2; D remains unclear. Germline CDR1 and CDR2: WSHSY and SAAADI. This CDR3 is 11 amino acids long. V was cut by 6 bases and J by 5 bases, with 7 bases left in between. CDR3 protein: CASSGATEAFF. DNA for the CDR3: TGCGCCAGCAGCGGCGCGACTGAAGCTTTCTTT.